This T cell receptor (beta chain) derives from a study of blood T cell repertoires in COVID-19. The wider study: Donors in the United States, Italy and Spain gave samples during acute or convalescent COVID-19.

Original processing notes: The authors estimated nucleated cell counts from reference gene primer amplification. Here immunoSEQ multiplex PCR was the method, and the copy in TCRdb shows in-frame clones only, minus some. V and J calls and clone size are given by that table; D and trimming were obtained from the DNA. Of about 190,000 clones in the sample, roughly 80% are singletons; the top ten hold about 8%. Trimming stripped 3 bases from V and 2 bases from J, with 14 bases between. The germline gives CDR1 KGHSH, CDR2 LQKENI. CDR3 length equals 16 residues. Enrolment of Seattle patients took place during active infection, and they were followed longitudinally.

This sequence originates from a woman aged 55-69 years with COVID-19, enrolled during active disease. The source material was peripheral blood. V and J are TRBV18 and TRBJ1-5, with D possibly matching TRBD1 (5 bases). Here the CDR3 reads CASSPQTAQGNQPQHF. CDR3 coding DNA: TGTGCCAGCTCACCCCAGACAGCGCAGGGCAATCAGCCCCAGCATTTT.